This entry describes one T cell receptor (beta chain). This specimen belongs to a study of neoadjuvant anti-PD-1 for oral cavity cancer. Looking at the study overall: Patients mostly received three to four biweekly nivolumab doses at 3 mg/kg before surgery.

The germline gives CDR1 LNHDA, CDR2 SQIVND (reference sequence). Trimming took 5 bases from V and 5 from J, leaving 13 bases between them. This CDR3 region has 15 residues. TCRdb keeps only in-frame clones here, not all; method: immunoSEQ multiplex PCR. The sample has roughly 34,000 clones, 85% to 90% seen once. These oral cavity squamous cell carcinomas were HPV-negative and locally advanced. PBMCs were not maintained or expanded in culture before analysis. The source is a person aged 40 to 85 with oral cavity squamous cell carcinoma. This chain uses TRBV19 with TRBJ1-6, with TRBD1 as a possible D gene (6 bases). The sample in question was PBMCs, obtained before nivolumab (anti-PD-1) treatment. As DNA, the CDR3 is TGTGCCAGTAGTGCCCTAAGGGGGGATAATTCACCCCTCCACTTT. Translating it yields CASSALRGDNSPLHF.